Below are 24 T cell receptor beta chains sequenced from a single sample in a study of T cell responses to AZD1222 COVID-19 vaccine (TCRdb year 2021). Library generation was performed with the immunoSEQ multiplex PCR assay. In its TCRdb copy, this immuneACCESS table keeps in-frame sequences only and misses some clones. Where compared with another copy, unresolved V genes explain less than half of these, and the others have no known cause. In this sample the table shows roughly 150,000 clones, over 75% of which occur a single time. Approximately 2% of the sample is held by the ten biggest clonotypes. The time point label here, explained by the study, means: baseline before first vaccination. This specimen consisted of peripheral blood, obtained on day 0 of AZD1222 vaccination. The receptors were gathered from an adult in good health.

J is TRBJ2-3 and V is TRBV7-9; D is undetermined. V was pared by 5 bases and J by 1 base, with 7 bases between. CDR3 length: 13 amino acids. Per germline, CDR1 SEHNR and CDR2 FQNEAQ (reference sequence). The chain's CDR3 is CASSTEGTDTQYF. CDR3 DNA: TGTGCCAGCAGCACTGAGGGCACAGATACGCAGTATTTT.

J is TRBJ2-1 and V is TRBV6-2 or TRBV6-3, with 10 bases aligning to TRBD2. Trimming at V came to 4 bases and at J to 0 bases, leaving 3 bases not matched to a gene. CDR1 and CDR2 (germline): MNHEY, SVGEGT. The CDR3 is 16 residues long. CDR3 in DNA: TGTGCCAGCAGTTCGTGGACTAGCGGCTCCTACAATGAGCAGTTCTTC. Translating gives CASSSWTSGSYNEQFF.

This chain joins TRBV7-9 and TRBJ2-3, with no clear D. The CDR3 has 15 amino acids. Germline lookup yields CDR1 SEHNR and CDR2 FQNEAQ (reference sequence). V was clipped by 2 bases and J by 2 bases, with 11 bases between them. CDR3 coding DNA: TGTGCCAGCAGCTTACAGTCTCTTTACACAGATACGCAGTATTTT. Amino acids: CASSLQSLYTDTQYF.

CDR3 bases: TGTGCCAGCAGCACCGAAGCGGTTCAAACGCAGTATTTT. Translation gives CASSTEAVQTQYF. The chain has TRBV7-3 and TRBJ2-3; possibly TRBD2 for D (5 bases). The length of the CDR3 is 13 residues. Trimming left V 5 bases short and J 9 bases short, with 15 bases between. Per the germline V gene, CDR1 is SGHTA and CDR2 is FQGTGA.

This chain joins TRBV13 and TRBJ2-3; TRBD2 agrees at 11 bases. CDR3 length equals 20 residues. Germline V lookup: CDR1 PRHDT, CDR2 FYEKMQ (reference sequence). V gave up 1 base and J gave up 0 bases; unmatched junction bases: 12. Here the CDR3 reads CASSLELPSGGYSSTDTQYF. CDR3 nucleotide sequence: TGTGCCAGCAGCTTAGAGCTGCCTAGCGGGGGGTATTCGAGCACAGATACGCAGTATTTT.

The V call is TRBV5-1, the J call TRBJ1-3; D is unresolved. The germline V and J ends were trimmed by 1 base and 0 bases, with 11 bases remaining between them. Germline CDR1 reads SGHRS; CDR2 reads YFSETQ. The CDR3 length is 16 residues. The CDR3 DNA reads TGCGCCAGCAGCTTGTCGGGCCGAAGCTCTGGAAACACCATATATTTT. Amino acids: CASSLSGRSSGNTIYF.

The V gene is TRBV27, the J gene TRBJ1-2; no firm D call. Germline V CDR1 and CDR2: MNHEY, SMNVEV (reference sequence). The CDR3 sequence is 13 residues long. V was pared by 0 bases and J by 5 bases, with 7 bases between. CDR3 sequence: CASSLSSSYGYTF. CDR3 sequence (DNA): TGTGCCAGCAGTTTATCGAGCTCGTATGGCTACACCTTC.

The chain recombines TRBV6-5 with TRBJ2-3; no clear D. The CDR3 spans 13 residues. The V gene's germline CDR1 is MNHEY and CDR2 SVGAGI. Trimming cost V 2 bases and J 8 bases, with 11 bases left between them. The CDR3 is CASSYANLGTQYF. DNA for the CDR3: TGTGCCAGCAGTTACGCTAATCTCGGTACGCAGTATTTT.

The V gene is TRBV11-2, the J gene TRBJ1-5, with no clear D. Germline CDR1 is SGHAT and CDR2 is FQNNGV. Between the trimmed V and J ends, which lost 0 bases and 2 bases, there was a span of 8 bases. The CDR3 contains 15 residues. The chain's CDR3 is CASSLDGRGNQPQHF. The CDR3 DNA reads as TGTGCCAGCAGCTTAGATGGGAGGGGCAATCAGCCCCAGCATTTT.

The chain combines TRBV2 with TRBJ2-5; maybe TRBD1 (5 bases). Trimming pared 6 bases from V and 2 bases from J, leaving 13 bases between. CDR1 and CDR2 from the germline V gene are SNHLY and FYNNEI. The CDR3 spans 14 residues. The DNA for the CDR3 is TGTGCCAGCAGGATCGACAGCTATCAAGAGACCCAGTACTTC. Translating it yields CASRIDSYQETQYF.

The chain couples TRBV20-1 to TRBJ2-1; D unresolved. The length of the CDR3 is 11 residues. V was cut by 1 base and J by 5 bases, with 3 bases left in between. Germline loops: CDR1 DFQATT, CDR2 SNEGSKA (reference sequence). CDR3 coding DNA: TGCAGTGCTAGAGGGGACAATGAGCAGTTCTTC. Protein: CSARGDNEQFF.

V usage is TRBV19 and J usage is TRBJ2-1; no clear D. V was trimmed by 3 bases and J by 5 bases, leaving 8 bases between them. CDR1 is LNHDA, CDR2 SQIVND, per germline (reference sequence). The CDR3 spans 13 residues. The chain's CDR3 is CASSMYQNNEQFF. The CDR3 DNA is TGTGCCAGTAGTATGTACCAGAACAATGAGCAGTTCTTC.

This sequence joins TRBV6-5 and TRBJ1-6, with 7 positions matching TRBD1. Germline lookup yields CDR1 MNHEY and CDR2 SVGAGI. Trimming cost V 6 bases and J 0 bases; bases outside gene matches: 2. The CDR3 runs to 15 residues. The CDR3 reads CASRGQSSYNSPLHF. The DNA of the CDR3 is TGTGCCAGCAGGGGACAGAGCTCCTATAATTCACCCCTCCACTTT.

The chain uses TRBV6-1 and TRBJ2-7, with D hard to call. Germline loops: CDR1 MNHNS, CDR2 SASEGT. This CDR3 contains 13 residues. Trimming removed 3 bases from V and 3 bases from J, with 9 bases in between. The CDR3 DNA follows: TGTGCCAGCAGTGAGAGTTACTACTACGAGCAGTACTTC. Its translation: CASSESYYYEQYF.

CDR3 protein: CASSFMRLKTYEQYF. The CDR3 bases are TGTGCCAGCAGTTTTATGCGACTAAAGACCTACGAGCAGTACTTC. This sequence joins TRBV27 and TRBJ2-7; possibly TRBD2 for D (5 bases). CDR3 length: 15 residues. V was pared by 3 bases and J by 2 bases, with 14 bases between. Germline V gives CDR1 MNHEY, CDR2 SMNVEV (reference sequence).

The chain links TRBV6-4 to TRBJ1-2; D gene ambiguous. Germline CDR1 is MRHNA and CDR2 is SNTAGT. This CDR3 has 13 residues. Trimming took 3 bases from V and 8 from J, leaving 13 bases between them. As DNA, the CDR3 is TGTGCCAGCAGTGAGTCACTACTCGGAGGCTACACCTTC. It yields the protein CASSESLLGGYTF.

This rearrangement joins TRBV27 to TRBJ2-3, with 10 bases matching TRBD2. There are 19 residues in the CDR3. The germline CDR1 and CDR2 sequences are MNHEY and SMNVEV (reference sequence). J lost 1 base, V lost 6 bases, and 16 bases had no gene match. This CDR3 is CASSPMGIAGGPRTDTQYF. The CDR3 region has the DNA TGTGCCAGCAGCCCCATGGGGATAGCGGGAGGTCCTCGCACAGATACGCAGTATTTT.

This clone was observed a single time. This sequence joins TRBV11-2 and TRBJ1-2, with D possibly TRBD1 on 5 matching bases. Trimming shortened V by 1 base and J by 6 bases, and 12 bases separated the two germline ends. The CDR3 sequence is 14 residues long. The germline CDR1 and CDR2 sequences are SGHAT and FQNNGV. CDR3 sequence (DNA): TGTGCCAGCAGCTTAGCGACAGAGAAGGATGGCTACACCTTC. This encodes CASSLATEKDGYTF.

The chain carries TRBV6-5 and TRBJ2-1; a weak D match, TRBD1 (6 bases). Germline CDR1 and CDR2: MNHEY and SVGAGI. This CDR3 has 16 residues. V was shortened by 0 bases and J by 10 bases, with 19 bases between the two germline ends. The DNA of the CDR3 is TGTGCCAGCAGTTACTCGAAGTCGGCTATCGGACAGGAGCAGTTCTTC. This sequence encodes CASSYSKSAIGQEQFF.

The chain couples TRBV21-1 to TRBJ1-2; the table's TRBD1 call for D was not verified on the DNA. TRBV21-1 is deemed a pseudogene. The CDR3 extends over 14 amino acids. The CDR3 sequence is CASRKGHSNYGYTF. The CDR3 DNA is TGTGCCAGCCGGAAGGGACATAGCAACTATGGCTACACCTTC.

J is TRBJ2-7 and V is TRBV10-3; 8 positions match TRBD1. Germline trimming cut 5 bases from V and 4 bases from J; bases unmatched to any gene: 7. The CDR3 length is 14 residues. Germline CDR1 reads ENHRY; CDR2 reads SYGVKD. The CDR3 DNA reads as TGTGCCATCAGTAAGACAGGGGCTGAATACGAGCAGTACTTC. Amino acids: CAISKTGAEYEQYF.

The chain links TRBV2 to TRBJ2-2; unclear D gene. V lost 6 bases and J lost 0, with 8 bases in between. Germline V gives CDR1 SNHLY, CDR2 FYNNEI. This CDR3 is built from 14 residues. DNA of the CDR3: TGTGCCAGCAGGGAGAGGACGAACACCGGGGAGCTGTTTTTT. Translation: CASRERTNTGELFF.

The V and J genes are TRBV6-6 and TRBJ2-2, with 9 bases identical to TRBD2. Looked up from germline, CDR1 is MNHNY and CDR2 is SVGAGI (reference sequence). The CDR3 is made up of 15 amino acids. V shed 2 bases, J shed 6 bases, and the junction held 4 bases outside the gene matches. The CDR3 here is CASSYPGGRAGELFF. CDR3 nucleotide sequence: TGTGCCAGCAGTTACCCCGGCGGGAGGGCCGGGGAGCTGTTTTTT.

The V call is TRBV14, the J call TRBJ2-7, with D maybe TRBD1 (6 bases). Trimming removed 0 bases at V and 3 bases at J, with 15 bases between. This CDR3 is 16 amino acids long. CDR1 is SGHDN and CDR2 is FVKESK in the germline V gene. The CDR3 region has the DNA TGTGCCAGCAGCCAAGATCTCAGGGGCTTTATCTACGAGCAGTACTTC. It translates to CASSQDLRGFIYEQYF.